The clone carrying this T cell receptor beta chain was seen repeatedly, ten times or more. Its antigen is undetermined. The data were obtained in a study of read filtering for tumor transcriptome and immune sequencing. Looking at the study overall: Among patients, roughly 17 were male and more than 11 female, aged roughly 45 to 80 (mean about 69). Revised staging placed eight or nine patients in R-ISS I, 15 to 20 in II, 6 or 7 in III. Study-level results: Sorted CD138-negative bone marrow cells were not purified T cells. Without single-read clonotypes, shared clonotype proportions correlated more between IR-seq and RNA-seq.

The library was built from 400 ng RNA with molecular barcoded adaptors for alpha/delta and beta/gamma chains. TCRdb redid the calling of the reads with MiXCR, one entry per CDR3 protein. The repertoire holds tens of thousands of distinct CDR3 sequences, with more than 11% as singletons. The CDR3 runs to 18 residues. From germline, CDR1 is LGHNA and CDR2 YSLEER. V shed 0 bases and J shed 7 bases, with 22 bases lying between them. The sequenced material came from a population of CD138-negative cells sorted from bone marrow. The chain couples TRBV4-3 to TRBJ1-5; D might be TRBD1 (6 bases). The sequence came from a donor aged 40 or older with multiple myeloma. The CDR3 nucleotides read TGCGCCAGCAGCCAAGAAGGCTGGGGAGGGGGGGGGAGCCAGCCCCAGCATTTT. It yields the protein CASSQEGWGGGGSQPQHF.